This T cell receptor (beta chain) appears in the sequencing data of a study of T cells after posttransplantation cyclophosphamide. The protocol was immunoSEQ multiplex PCR, while the TCRdb copy is restricted to in-frame clones and leaves out a portion. Among about 7,800 clones, under 90% were seen once, and the ten largest hold approximately 23%. V gave up 4 bases and J gave up 3 bases, with 15 bases separating them. The CDR3 contains 16 residues. CDR1 MGHRA and CDR2 YSYEKL come from the germline V gene. A marrow graft followed busulfan-fludarabine conditioning, with cyclophosphamide on days +3 and +4. A single count supports this clone. The antigen is not known. Points from the study as a whole: TRB overlap between skin or GI tissue T cells and blood was limited. Later post-transplant blood repertoires were often dominated by donor CD8+ memory clones. Recipient CMV seropositivity and CMV reactivation strongly tracked TRB clonality.

The genes are TRBV4-1 and TRBJ1-4; tentative D call: TRBD1 (6 bases). The sample in question was PBMCs, obtained after allogeneic stem cell transplant with posttransplant cyclophosphamide. The TCR sequence derives from a female patient aged 40-49 years who received an allogeneic stem cell transplant from an unrelated donor, was CMV-positive, and had no GVHD. These T cells may partly come from the graft donor. Here the CDR3 DNA reads TGCGCCAGCAGCCTCAGGGGAGGGGCGGCTAATGAAAAACTGTTTTTT. Amino acids: CASSLRGGAANEKLFF.